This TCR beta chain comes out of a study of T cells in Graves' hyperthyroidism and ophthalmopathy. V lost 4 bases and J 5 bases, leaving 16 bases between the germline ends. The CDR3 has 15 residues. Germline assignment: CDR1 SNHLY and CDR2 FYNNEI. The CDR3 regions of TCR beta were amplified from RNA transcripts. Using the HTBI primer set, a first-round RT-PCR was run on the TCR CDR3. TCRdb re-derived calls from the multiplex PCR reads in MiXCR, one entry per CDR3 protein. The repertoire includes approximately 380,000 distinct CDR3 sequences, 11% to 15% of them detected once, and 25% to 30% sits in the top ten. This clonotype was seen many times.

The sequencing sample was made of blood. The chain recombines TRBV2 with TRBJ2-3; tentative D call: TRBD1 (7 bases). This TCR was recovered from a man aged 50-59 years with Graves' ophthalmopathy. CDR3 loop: CASSAAAGGLDTQYF. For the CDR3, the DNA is TGTGCCAGCAGTGCCGCTGCAGGGGGGTTAGATACGCAGTATTTT.